These 20 T cell receptor beta chains came from one sample sequenced in a study of CD8+CD57+ T cells in acquired aplastic anemia. Researchers used genomic DNA as the template to profile TCR beta VDJ and CDR3. TCRdb re-called the reads through MiXCR, storing one row per CDR3 protein. The data contain 250,000 to 350,000 distinct CDR3 sequences, roughly three fifths of them singletons. The sample taken for sequencing was sorted CD4+, CD8+, or CD8+CD57+ T cells (not recorded which) from PBMCs. The receptors originated from a human donor with severe aplastic anemia or a healthy control (not recorded which).

The V gene is TRBV19, the J gene TRBJ2-5; TRBD2 might be the D (5 bases). The CDR3 contains 16 residues. Deletions cut 6 bases from V and 5 bases from J, with 22 bases between. Germline-derived CDR1 and CDR2 are LNHDA and SQIVND (reference sequence). For the CDR3, the DNA is TGTGCCAGTAGAACTCGGGGTAGCGCGCCTCGGGAGACCCAGTACTTC. It specifies CASRTRGSAPRETQYF. The entire variable domain, with the rest obtained from reference TRBV19 and TRBJ2-5, is as follows: DGGITQSPKYLFRKEGQNVTLSCEQNLNHDAMYWYRQDPGQGLRLIYYSQIVNDFQKGDIAEGYSVSREKKESFPLTVTSAQKNPTAFYLCASRTRGSAPRETQYFGPGTRLLVL.

This clonotype was detected many times. This sequence joins TRBV19 and TRBJ1-2; D unclear. CDR1 is LNHDA, CDR2 SQIVND, per germline (reference sequence). Trimming removed 6 bases at V and 4 bases at J, with 9 bases between. The CDR3 sequence is 12 residues long. DNA for the CDR3: TGTGCCAGTAGCCCGGCCCCCTATGGCTACACCTTC. Translating it yields CASSPAPYGYTF.

The rearrangement joins TRBV7-9 to TRBJ1-3; possibly TRBD1 for D (5 bases). V gave up 6 bases and J gave up 6 bases, with 15 bases separating them. This CDR3 has 14 residues. The V gene's germline CDR1 is SEHNR and CDR2 FQNEAQ (reference sequence). CDR3 loop: CASSQGVPTNTIYF. In DNA, the CDR3 is TGTGCCAGCAGTCAGGGTGTTCCTACAAACACCATATATTTT.

V usage is TRBV5-6 and J usage is TRBJ2-7, with TRBD2 matching 11 bases. CDR3 length: 16 residues. V lost 3 bases, J lost 10 bases, and 15 bases stayed unmatched. The V gene's germline CDR1 is SGHDT and CDR2 YYEEEE. In DNA, the CDR3 is TGTGCCAGCAGCTCCTCGACTAGCGGGACCCTCGTGGGACAGTACTTC. It specifies CASSSSTSGTLVGQYF. Based on the CDR3 plus reference TRBV5-6 and TRBJ2-7, the full variable domain is DAGVTQSPTHLIKTRGQQVTLRCSPKSGHDTVSWYQQALGQGPQFIFQYYEEEERQRGNFPDRFSGHQFPNYSSELNVNALLLGDSALYLCASSSSTSGTLVGQYFGPGTRLTVT.

This clonotype was observed at least ten times. This sequence joins TRBV20-1 and TRBJ2-5, with D possibly called TRBD1 or TRBD2 (6 bases each). The CDR3 has 13 amino acids. CDR1 and CDR2 from the germline V gene are DFQATT and SNEGSKA (reference sequence). The CDR3 reads CSALGGWQETQYF. In DNA, the CDR3 is TGCAGCGCCTTAGGGGGGTGGCAAGAGACCCAGTACTTC.

The sample holds many counts of this clonotype. The rearrangement joins TRBV11-2 to TRBJ2-5; 7 positions agree with TRBD2. Germline-derived CDR1 and CDR2 are SGHAT and FQNNGV. V lost 5 bases, J lost 1 base, and 7 bases stayed unmatched. The CDR3 totals 15 residues. This CDR3 reads CASSRLKRGQETQYF. CDR3 DNA: TGTGCCAGCAGCCGACTCAAGCGGGGCCAAGAGACCCAGTACTTC.

This clonotype was seen many times. The chain joins TRBV7-9 to TRBJ2-5; D is possibly TRBD1 or TRBD2 (5 bases each). Per germline, CDR1 SEHNR and CDR2 FQNEAQ (reference sequence). There are 16 residues in the CDR3. The V end lost 5 bases, the J end lost 4 bases, and 20 bases lay between the germline ends. CDR3 sequence (DNA): TGTGCCAGCAGCCTAGGGGTTCCGGGGCGTCGAGAGACCCAGTACTTC. This gives the protein CASSLGVPGRRETQYF.

This clonotype has at least ten counts. The chain couples TRBV9 to TRBJ1-1; D gene ambiguous. Between the trimmed V and J ends, which lost 4 bases and 3 bases, there was a span of 13 bases. The CDR3 spans 14 residues. Germline loops: CDR1 SGDLS, CDR2 YYNGEE. CDR3 residues: CASSPEEWYTEAFF. CDR3 nucleotides: TGTGCCAGCAGCCCAGAGGAATGGTACACTGAAGCTTTCTTT.

This clonotype was counted many times. CDR3 sequence (DNA): TGTGCCAGCAGCTTCCTACCATCCATTGGAAACAGGGAAGGCTACACCTTC. Amino acids: CASSFLPSIGNREGYTF. The chain employs TRBV7-3 and TRBJ1-2, with a tentative D call TRBD1 (6 bases). Germline CDR1 is SGHTA and CDR2 is FQGTGA. The CDR3 covers 17 residues. Trimming took 3 bases from V and 8 from J, leaving 25 bases between them.

Many counts were recorded for this clonotype. This chain joins TRBV6-5 and TRBJ1-2; tentatively, D is TRBD1 (6 bases). From germline, CDR1 is MNHEY and CDR2 SVGAGI. Trimming removed 7 bases from V and 7 bases from J, with 19 bases in between. This CDR3 is 14 amino acids long. This CDR3 is CASTLGGGHTGYTF. CDR3 DNA sequence: TGTGCCAGCACCCTCGGGGGGGGGCACACTGGCTACACCTTC.

This clonotype was seen more than once but under ten times. The genes are TRBV2 and TRBJ1-4; the D gene is possibly TRBD1 (6 bases). CDR1 SNHLY and CDR2 FYNNEI come from the germline V gene. V was trimmed by 5 bases and J by 11 bases, leaving 12 bases between them. The CDR3 spans 12 residues. The CDR3 here is CASSLGQPKLFF. The CDR3 DNA sequence: TGTGCCAGCAGTCTTGGACAGCCCAAACTGTTTTTT.

V gene TRBV9 combines with J gene TRBJ1-3, with D hard to call. Germline CDR1 and CDR2: SGDLS and YYNGEE. The CDR3 is 15 residues long. With 4 bases removed from V and 0 bases from J, the gap between germline ends came to 11 bases. CDR3 coding DNA: TGTGCCAGCAGCAGCCGGGGTCTCTCTGGAAACACCATATATTTT. This sequence encodes CASSSRGLSGNTIYF.

This clonotype was seen repeatedly, ten times or more. V usage is TRBV19 and J usage is TRBJ2-3, with 11 bases matching TRBD2. Germline CDR1 LNHDA, CDR2 SQIVND (reference sequence). The CDR3 loop spans 18 amino acids. V shed 2 bases and J 3 bases; nucleotides not matched to a gene: 10. CDR3 nucleotide sequence: TGTGCCAGTAGTATACTCGCACTAGCGGGGGATGTGACAGATACGCAGTATTTT. Protein sequence: CASSILALAGDVTDTQYF. The full variable domain, rest sourced from reference TRBV19 and TRBJ2-3, is DGGITQSPKYLFRKEGQNVTLSCEQNLNHDAMYWYRQDPGQGLRLIYYSQIVNDFQKGDIAEGYSVSREKKESFPLTVTSAQKNPTAFYLCASSILALAGDVTDTQYFGPGTRLTVL.

This chain links TRBV15 with TRBJ1-2; 7 nucleotides agree with TRBD1. J was trimmed by 10 bases and V by 3 bases; bases with no gene match: 14. This CDR3 is built from 15 residues. Germline assignment: CDR1 LNHNV and CDR2 YYDKDF (reference sequence). CDR3 in amino acids: CATSRPKDRRVDYTF. The CDR3 coding sequence is TGTGCCACCAGCAGGCCGAAGGACAGGCGAGTAGACTACACCTTC. The full variable domain, in which reference TRBV15 and TRBJ1-2 provide the parts outside the CDR3, is DAMVIQNPRYQVTQFGKPVTLSCSQTLNHNVMYWYQQKSSQAPKLLFHYYDKDFNNEADTPDNFQSRRPNTSFCFLDIRSPGLGDTAMYLCATSRPKDRRVDYTFGSGTRLTVV.

This clonotype has at least ten counts. This chain connects TRBV12-3 or TRBV12-4 to TRBJ2-7, with a possible D match to TRBD1 (5 bases). The ends were cut back, 4 bases at V and 0 bases at J, with 16 bases in the middle. There are 16 residues in the CDR3. For the CDR3, the DNA is TGTGCCAGCAGTTCTGGGGCGCCAGTCAGCTCCTACGAGCAGTACTTC. Amino acid sequence: CASSSGAPVSSYEQYF.

In this sample, this clonotype turned up many times. The chain employs TRBV15 and TRBJ1-2, with D possibly TRBD1 on 5 matching bases. The V end was cut by 3 bases, the J end by 7 bases, with 12 bases between. From germline, CDR1 is LNHNV and CDR2 YYDKDF (reference sequence). The CDR3 is 13 residues long. CDR3 in DNA: TGTGCCACCAGCAGGGATTCCAGGGCTGGCTACACCTTC. It translates to CATSRDSRAGYTF.

This chain connects TRBV7-8 to TRBJ2-2, with unresolved D. V shed 5 bases and J shed 6 bases, with 16 bases lying between them. In germline, CDR1 is SGHVS, CDR2 FQNEAQ. This CDR3 spans 15 amino acids. CDR3 region: CASSAGRGGAGELFF. The CDR3 DNA sequence: TGTGCCAGCAGCGCCGGCCGAGGCGGCGCCGGGGAGCTGTTTTTT.

V is TRBV7-3 and J is TRBJ2-1, with D tentatively TRBD1 (5 bases). Germline V gene sequence: CDR1 SGHTA, CDR2 FQGTGA. The CDR3 has 14 residues. V lost 5 bases to trimming and J lost 6 bases, with 14 bases between them. In DNA form, the CDR3 reads TGTGCCAGCAGCCTAATCTCAGGGTCCAATGAGCAGTTCTTC. This codes for CASSLISGSNEQFF.

The chain couples TRBV20-1 to TRBJ2-5; 14 nucleotides agree with TRBD2. The CDR3 contains 18 residues. Germline V CDR1 and CDR2: DFQATT, SNEGSKA (reference sequence). Trimming took 0 bases from V and 4 from J; bases not matched to a gene: 10. The CDR3 nucleotides are TGCAGTGCTAGAGATAACACACAGGGGACTAGCGGGAGAGAGACCCAGTACTTC. This encodes CSARDNTQGTSGRETQYF.

This clonotype came up many times. V usage is TRBV5-1 and J usage is TRBJ1-4, with unresolved D. CDR1 and CDR2 from the germline V gene are SGHRS and YFSETQ. Deletions cut 4 bases from V and 0 bases from J, with 4 bases between. The length of the CDR3 is 13 residues. Here the CDR3 reads CASSAATNEKLFF. CDR3 in DNA: TGCGCCAGCAGCGCTGCAACTAATGAAAAACTGTTTTTT.